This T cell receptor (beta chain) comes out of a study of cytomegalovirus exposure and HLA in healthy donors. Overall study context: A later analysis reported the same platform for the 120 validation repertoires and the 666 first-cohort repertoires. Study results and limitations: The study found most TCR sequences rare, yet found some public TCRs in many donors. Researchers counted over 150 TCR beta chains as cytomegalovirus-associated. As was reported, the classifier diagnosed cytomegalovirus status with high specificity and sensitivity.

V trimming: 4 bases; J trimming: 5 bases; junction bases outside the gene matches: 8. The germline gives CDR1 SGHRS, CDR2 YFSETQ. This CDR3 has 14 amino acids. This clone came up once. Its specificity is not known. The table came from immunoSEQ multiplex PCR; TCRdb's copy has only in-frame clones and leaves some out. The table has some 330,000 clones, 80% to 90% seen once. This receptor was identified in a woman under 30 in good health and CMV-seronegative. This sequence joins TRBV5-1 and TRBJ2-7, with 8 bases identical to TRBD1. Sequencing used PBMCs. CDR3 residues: CASSLRTGWDEQYF. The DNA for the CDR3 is TGCGCCAGCAGCCTCCGGACAGGGTGGGACGAGCAGTACTTC. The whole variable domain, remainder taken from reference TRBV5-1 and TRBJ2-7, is KAGVTQTPRYLIKTRGQQVTLSCSPISGHRSVSWYQQTPGQGLQFLFEYFSETQRNKGNFPGRFSGRQFSNSRSEMNVSTLELGDSALYLCASSLRTGWDEQYFGPGTRLTVT.